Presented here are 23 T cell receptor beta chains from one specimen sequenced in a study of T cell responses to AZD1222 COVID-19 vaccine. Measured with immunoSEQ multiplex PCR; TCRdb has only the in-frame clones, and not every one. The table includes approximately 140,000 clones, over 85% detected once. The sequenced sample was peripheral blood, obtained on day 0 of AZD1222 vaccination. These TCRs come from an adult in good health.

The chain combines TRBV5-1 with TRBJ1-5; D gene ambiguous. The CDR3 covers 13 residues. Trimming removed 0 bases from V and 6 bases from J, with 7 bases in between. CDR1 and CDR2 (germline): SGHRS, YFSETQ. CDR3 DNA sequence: TGCGCCAGCAGCTTGGGTCCTGGTCAGCCCCAGCATTTT. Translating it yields CASSLGPGQPQHF.

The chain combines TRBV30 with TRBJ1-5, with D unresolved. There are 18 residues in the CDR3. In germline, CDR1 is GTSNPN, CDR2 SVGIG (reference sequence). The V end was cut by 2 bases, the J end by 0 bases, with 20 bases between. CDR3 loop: CAWSNRAGSRYSNQPQHF. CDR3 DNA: TGTGCCTGGAGTAATAGGGCAGGAAGCCGTTATAGCAATCAGCCCCAGCATTTT.

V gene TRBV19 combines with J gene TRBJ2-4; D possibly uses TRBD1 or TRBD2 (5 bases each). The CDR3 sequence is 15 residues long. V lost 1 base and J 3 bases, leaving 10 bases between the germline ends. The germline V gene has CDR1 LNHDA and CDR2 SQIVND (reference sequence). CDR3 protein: CASSIGDGIKNIQYF. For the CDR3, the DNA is TGTGCCAGTAGTATAGGGGACGGCATCAAAAACATTCAGTACTTC.

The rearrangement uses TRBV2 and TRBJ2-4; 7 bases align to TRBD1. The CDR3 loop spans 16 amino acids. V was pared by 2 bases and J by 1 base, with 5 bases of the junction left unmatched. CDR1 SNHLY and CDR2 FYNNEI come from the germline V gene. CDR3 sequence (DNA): TGTGCCAGCAGTGAACAGGGGGTTTTGGCCAAAAACATTCAGTACTTC. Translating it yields CASSEQGVLAKNIQYF.

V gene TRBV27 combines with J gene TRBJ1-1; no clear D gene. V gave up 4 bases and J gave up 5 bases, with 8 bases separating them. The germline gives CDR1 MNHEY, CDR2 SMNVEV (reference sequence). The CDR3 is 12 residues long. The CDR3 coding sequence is TGTGCCAGCAGTTCGATGGGGACTGAAGCTTTCTTT. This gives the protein CASSSMGTEAFF.

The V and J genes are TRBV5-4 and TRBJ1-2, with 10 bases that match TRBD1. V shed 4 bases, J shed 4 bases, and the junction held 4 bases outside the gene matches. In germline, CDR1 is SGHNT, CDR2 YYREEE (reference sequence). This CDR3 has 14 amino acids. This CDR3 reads CASSTRTGGYGYTF. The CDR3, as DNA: TGTGCCAGCAGCACTCGGACAGGGGGCTATGGCTACACCTTC.

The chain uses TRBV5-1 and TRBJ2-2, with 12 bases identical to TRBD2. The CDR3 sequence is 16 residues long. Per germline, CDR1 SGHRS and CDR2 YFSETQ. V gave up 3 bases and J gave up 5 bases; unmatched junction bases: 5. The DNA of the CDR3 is TGCGCCAGCAGCTCACTGACTAGCGGGAGTACCGGGGAGCTGTTTTTT. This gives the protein CASSSLTSGSTGELFF.

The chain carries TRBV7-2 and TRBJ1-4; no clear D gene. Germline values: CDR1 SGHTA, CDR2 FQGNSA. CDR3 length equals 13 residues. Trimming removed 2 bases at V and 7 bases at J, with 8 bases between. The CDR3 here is CASSLFWGEKLFF. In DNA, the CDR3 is TGTGCCAGCAGCTTATTTTGGGGTGAAAAACTGTTTTTT.

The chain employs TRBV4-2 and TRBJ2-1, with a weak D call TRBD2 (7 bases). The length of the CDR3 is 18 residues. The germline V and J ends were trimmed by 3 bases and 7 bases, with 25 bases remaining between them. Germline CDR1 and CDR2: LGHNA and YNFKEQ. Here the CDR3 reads CASSHFTSGAGVGNEQFF. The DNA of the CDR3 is TGTGCCAGCAGCCACTTCACTTCAGGGGCGGGAGTGGGGAATGAGCAGTTCTTC.

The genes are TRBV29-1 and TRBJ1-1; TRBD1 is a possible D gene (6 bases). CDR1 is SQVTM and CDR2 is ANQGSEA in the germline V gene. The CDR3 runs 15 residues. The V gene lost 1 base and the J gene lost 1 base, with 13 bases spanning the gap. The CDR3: CSVEGTGWTNTEAFF. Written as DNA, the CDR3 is TGCAGCGTTGAAGGCACAGGGTGGACGAACACTGAAGCTTTCTTT.

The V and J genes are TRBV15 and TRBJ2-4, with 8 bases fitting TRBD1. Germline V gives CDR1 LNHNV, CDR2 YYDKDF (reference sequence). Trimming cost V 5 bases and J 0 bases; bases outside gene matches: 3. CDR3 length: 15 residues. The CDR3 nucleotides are TGTGCCACCAGCCGGGACAGGTCAGCCAAAAACATTCAGTACTTC. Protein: CATSRDRSAKNIQYF.

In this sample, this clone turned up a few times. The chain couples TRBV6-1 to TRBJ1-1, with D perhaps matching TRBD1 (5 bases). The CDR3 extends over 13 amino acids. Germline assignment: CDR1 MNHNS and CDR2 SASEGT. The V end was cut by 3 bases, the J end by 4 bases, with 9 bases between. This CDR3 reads CASSDRQGTEAFF. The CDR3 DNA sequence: TGTGCCAGCAGTGATCGGCAGGGCACTGAAGCTTTCTTT.

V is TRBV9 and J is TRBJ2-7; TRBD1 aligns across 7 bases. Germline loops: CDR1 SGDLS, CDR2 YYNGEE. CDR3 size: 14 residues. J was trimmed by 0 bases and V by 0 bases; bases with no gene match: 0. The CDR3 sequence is CASSVGDSSYEQYF. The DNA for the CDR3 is TGTGCCAGCAGCGTAGGGGACAGCTCCTACGAGCAGTACTTC.

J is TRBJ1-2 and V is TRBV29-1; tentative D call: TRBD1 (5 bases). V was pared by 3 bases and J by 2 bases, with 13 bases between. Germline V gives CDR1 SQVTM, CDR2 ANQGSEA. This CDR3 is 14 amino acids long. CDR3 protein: CSVDQGRGNYGYTF. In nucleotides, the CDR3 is TGCAGCGTTGATCAAGGGAGGGGCAACTATGGCTACACCTTC.

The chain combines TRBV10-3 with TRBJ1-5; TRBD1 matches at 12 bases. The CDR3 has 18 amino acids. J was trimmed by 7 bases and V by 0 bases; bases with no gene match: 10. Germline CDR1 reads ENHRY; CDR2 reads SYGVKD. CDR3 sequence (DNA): TGTGCCATCAGTGAGTCTACGGGACAGGGGGCCGGGGGGCAGCCCCAGCATTTT. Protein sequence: CAISESTGQGAGGQPQHF.

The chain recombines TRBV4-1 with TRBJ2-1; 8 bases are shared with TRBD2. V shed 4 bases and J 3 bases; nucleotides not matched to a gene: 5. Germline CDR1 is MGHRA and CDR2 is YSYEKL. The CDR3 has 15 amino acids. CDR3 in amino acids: CASSPSSGFYNEQFF. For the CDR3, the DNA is TGCGCCAGCAGCCCGTCTAGCGGGTTCTACAATGAGCAGTTCTTC.

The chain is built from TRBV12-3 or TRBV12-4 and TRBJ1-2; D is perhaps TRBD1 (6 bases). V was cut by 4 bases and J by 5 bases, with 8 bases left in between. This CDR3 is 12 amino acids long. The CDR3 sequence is CASSYTGYGYTF. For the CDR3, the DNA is TGTGCCAGCAGTTACACAGGGTATGGCTACACCTTC.

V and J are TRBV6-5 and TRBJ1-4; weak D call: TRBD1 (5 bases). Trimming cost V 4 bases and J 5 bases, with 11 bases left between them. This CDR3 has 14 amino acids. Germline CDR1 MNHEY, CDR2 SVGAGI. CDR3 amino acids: CASSSRWGNEKLFF. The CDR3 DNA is TGTGCCAGCAGTTCGCGTTGGGGGAATGAAAAACTGTTTTTT.

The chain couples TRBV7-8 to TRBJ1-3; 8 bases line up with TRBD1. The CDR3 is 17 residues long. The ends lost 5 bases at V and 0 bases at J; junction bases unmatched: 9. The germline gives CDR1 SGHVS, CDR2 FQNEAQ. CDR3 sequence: CASSPTGAPYSGNTIYF. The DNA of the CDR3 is TGTGCCAGCAGCCCGACAGGGGCCCCCTACTCTGGAAACACCATATATTTT.

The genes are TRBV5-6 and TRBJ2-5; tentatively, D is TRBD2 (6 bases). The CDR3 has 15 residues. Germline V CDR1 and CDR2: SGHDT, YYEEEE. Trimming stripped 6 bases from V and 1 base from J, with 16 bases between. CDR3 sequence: CASTLGIAVQETQYF. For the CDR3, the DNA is TGTGCCAGCACCCTGGGGATAGCGGTCCAAGAGACCCAGTACTTC.

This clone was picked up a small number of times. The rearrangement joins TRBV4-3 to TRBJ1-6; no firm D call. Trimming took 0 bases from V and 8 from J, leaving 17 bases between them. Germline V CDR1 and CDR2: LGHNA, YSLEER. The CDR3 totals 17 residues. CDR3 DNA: TGCGCCAGCAGCCAAGAAAGCCAGACCGTTATGGATTCACCCCTCCACTTT. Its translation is CASSQESQTVMDSPLHF.

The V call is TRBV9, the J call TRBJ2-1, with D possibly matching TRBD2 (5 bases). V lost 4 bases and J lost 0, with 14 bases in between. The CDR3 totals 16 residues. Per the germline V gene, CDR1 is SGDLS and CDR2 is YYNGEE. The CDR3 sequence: CASSRAGVSSYNEQFF. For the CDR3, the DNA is TGTGCCAGCAGCCGTGCCGGGGTAAGCTCCTACAATGAGCAGTTCTTC.

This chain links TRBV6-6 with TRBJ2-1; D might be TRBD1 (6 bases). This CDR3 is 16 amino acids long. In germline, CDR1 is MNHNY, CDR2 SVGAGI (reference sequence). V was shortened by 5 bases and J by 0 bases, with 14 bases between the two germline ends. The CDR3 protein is CASSLRQASSYNEQFF. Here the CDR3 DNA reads TGTGCCAGCAGTCTCCGACAGGCCAGCTCCTACAATGAGCAGTTCTTC.